This TCR beta chain appears in the sequencing data of a study of post-analysis software for immune sequencing data. Note on this clonotype: Antigen unknown.

Findings and caveats of the study: TRBV5-6, TRBV5-1 and TRBV20-1 were among 4 or 5 TRBV segments more frequent in patients than controls. F measure grouped same-batch samples tightly together. In multiple sclerosis, normalized Chao1 diversity was significantly below that of controls.

cDNA libraries of TCR beta carried unique molecular identifiers. Starting from roughly 1 to 10 million T cells, the study yielded 460,000 or so cDNA molecules. TCRdb recomputed calls from the PCR reads with MiXCR, one row per CDR3 protein. The data hold about 770,000 distinct CDR3 sequences, with 46% observed a single time. This CDR3 has 14 amino acids. The germline V and J ends were trimmed by 3 bases and 5 bases, with 11 bases remaining between them. CDR1 is SGHTA, CDR2 FQGTGA, per germline. The source is a girl aged 5 to 17 with multiple sclerosis. Sequences were obtained from blood. The chain couples TRBV7-3 to TRBJ2-1; the D gene is possibly TRBD2 (6 bases). CDR3 DNA: TGTGCCAGCAGCTTGGCGGGACCTCACAATGAGCAGTTCTTC. Its translation is CASSLAGPHNEQFF.